The present TCR beta chain was sequenced within a study of T cell responses to AZD1222 COVID-19 vaccine. Study summary: Second-dose intervals of approximately 4 or approximately 12 weeks were pooled. Overall study results and limits: White British donors predominated, females outnumbered males, and clonal diversity was possibly underestimated. At study baseline, merely a handful of AZD1222 recipients were seropositive. It was only after the peak T cell response that any repertoires were sampled.

CDR1 and CDR2 (germline): MGHRA, YSYEKL. The ends were cut back, 4 bases at V and 4 bases at J, with 22 bases in the middle. CDR3 size: 17 residues. Here immunoSEQ multiplex PCR was the method, and the copy in TCRdb shows in-frame clones only, minus some. The sample records 140,000 to 150,000 clones, around 93% being singletons. Worth noting for this clone: Its matching antigen is unknown.

The receptor comes from an adult in good health. The source material was peripheral blood, sampled on day 0 of AZD1222 vaccination. The chain recombines TRBV4-1 with TRBJ2-5; the D gene could be TRBD1 or TRBD2 (5 bases each). The CDR3 DNA reads as TGCGCCAGCAGCCCTTTATTTACGGGGCGTTGGGCAGAGACCCAGTACTTC. It codes for CASSPLFTGRWAETQYF.